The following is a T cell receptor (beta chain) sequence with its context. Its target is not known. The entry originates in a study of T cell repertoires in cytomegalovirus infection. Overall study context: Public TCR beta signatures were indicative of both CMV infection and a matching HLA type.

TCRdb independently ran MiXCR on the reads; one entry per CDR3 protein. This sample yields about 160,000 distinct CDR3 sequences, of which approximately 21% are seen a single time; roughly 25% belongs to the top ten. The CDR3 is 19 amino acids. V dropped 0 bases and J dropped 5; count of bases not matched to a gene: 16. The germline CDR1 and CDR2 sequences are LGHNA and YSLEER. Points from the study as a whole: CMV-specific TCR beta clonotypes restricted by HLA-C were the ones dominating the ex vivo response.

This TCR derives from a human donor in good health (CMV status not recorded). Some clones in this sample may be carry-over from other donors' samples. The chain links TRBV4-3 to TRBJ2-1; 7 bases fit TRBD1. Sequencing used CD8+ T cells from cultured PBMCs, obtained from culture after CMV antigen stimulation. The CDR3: CASSQDNYDRGQNDNEQFF. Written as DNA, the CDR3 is TGCGCCAGCAGCCAAGATAATTACGATAGGGGACAGAACGACAATGAGCAGTTCTTC.